This TCR beta chain was captured by sequencing in a study of T cells after posttransplantation cyclophosphamide. Clones were read by immunoSEQ multiplex PCR, and TCRdb kept only the in-frame ones, dropping some. The data show some 47,000 clones, about 86% seen once. This clone is a singleton in its sample. CDR1 is SGHAT and CDR2 is FQDESV in the germline V gene (reference sequence). V dropped 2 bases and J dropped 3; count of bases not matched to a gene: 12. The CDR3 contains 18 residues. The sample taken for sequencing was PBMCs. The clonotype was recovered from a man aged 25-45 years with a blood cancer, CMV-positive, and with a related stem cell donor. The chain employs TRBV11-1 and TRBJ2-2; the match to TRBD2 covers 7 bases. CDR3 DNA sequence: TGTGCCAGCAGCTTATATCATTATGGCGGGAGAGACACCGGGGAGCTGTTTTTT. Amino acid sequence: CASSLYHYGGRDTGELFF.